This T cell receptor beta chain was sequenced in a study of OX40 agonist ivuxolimab in advanced cancers. Study-level information: Every 2 weeks, ivuxolimab was infused into the patients intravenously at between 0.01 and 10 mg/kg.

Of note for this clone: Its specificity is unknown.

Using immunoSEQ multiplex PCR, the repertoire was profiled, and TCRdb retains in-frame clones only, with some absent. The table records about 100,000 clones, about nine tenths of them present only once. General study findings and limits: Antigen targets of the expanded peripheral T cells went undetermined. Relative to CD4+ cells, CD8+ T cells on average had more expanded clones.

Sampling of blood occurred at baseline, cycle 4 day 1, and cycle 7 day 1. In germline, CDR1 is MDHEN, CDR2 SYDVKM. J was trimmed by 8 bases and V by 8 bases; bases with no gene match: 6. The CDR3 has 12 residues. The J gene is TRBJ1-2, the V gene TRBV28; 9 bases fit TRBD1. This receptor was taken from an adult with an advanced solid tumor such as melanoma, head and neck, liver or kidney cancer. This specimen was CD4+ or CD8+ T cells sorted from blood, taken in a trial of the OX40 agonist ivuxolimab. The CDR3 sequence: CASGTGIRGYTF. The CDR3 DNA sequence: TGTGCCAGCGGGACAGGGATTAGAGGCTACACCTTC.